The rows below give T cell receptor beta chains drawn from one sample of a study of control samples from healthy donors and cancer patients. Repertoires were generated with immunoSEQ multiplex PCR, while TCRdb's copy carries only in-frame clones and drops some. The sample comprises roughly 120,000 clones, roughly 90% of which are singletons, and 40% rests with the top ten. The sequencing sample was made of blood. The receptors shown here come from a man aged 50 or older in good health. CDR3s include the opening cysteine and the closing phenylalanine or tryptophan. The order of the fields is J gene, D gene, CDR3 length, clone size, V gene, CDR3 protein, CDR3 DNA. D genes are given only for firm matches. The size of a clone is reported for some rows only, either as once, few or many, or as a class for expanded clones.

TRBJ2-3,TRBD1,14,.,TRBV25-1,CASSPGTGGHTQYF,TGTGCCAGCAGTCCCGGGACAGGGGGCCATACGCAGTATTTT
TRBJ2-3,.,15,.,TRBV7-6,CASSLGPARSDTQYF,TGTGCCAGCAGCTTAGGGCCAGCGAGATCAGATACGCAGTATTTT
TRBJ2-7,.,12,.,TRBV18,CASSPEGGEQYF,TGTGCCAGCTCACCAGAGGGAGGCGAGCAGTACTTC
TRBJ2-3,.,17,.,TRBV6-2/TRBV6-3,CASSYEQRRGGTDTQYF,TGTGCCAGCAGTTACGAACAACGGCGGGGAGGCACAGATACGCAGTATTTT
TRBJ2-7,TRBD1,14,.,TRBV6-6,CASSSTGSPYEQYF,TGTGCCAGCAGTTCGACAGGGTCCCCCTACGAGCAGTACTTC
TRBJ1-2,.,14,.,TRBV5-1,CASGLLDSAYGYTF,TGCGCCAGCGGCTTGCTGGACTCCGCCTATGGCTACACCTTC
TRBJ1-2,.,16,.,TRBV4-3,CASSQDLRAPNYGYTF,TGCGCCAGCAGCCAAGATTTGAGGGCCCCTAACTATGGCTACACCTTC
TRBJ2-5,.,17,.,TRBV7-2,CASSFAGGGRSGETQYF,TGTGCCAGCAGCTTCGCTGGGGGGGGGCGGAGTGGCGAGACCCAGTACTTC
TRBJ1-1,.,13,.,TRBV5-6,CASSHDGNTEAFF,TGTGCCAGCAGCCATGACGGGAACACTGAAGCTTTCTTT
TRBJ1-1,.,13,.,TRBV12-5,CASGLERDTEAFF,TGTGCTAGTGGCTTGGAGAGAGATACTGAAGCTTTCTTT
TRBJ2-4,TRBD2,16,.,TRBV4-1,CASSRTSGGTKNIQYF,TGCGCCAGCAGTCGGACTAGCGGGGGAACCAAAAACATTCAGTACTTC
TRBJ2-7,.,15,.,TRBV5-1,CASSPLYGVPYEQYF,TGCGCCAGCAGCCCACTTTACGGGGTACCCTACGAGCAGTACTTC
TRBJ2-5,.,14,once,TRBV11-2,CASSSLPQQETQYF,TGTGCCAGCAGTTCTCTACCCCAACAAGAGACCCAGTACTTC
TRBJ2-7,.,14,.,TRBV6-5,CASSKESVPYEQYF,TGTGCCAGCAGCAAAGAGAGCGTCCCCTACGAGCAGTACTTC
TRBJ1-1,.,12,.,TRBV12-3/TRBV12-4,CASKQKNTEAFF,TGTGCCAGCAAACAGAAGAACACTGAAGCTTTCTTT
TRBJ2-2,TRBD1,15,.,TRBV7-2,CASSFGQGRTGELFF,TGTGCCAGCAGCTTCGGACAGGGCCGGACCGGGGAGCTGTTTTTT
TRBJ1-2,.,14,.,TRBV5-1,CASSLDRVGHGYTF,TGCGCCAGCAGCTTAGATAGGGTTGGTCATGGCTACACCTTC
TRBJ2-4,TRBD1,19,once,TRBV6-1,CASSESEGASFLAKNIQYF,TGTGCCAGCAGTGAAAGTGAGGGGGCGTCTTTTCTAGCCAAAAACATTCAGTACTTC
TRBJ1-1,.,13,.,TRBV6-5,CASSYSSTGKAFF,TGTGCCAGCAGTTACTCTTCTACCGGGAAAGCTTTCTTT
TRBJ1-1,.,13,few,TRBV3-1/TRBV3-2,CASSQNRGQGAFF,TGTGCCAGCAGCCAAAACCGGGGGCAAGGAGCTTTCTTT
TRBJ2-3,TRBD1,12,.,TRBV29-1,CSLGQGMDTQYF,TGCAGCCTAGGACAGGGGATGGATACGCAGTATTTT
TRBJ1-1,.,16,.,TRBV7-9,CASSPTGRGVNTEAFF,TGTGCCAGCAGCCCTACAGGGAGAGGAGTGAACACTGAAGCTTTCTTT
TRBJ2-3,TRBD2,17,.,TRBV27,CASSIGLAGPAGDTQYF,TGTGCCAGCAGTATCGGACTAGCGGGTCCGGCGGGAGATACGCAGTATTTT
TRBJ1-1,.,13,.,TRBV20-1,CSASGTLGTEAFF,TGCAGTGCTAGTGGCACCTTGGGCACTGAAGCTTTCTTT
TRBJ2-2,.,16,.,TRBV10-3,CAISERGALDTGELFF,TGTGCCATCAGTGAAAGGGGGGCATTGGACACCGGGGAGCTGTTTTTT
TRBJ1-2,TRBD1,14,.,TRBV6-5,CASSTGDNNYGYTF,TGTGCCAGCTCGACAGGGGATAATAACTATGGCTACACCTTC
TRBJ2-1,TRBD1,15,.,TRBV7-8,CASSLGQGRYNEQFF,TGTGCCAGCAGCTTGGGACAGGGGAGATACAATGAGCAGTTCTTC
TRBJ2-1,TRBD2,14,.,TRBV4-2,CASSHGLAGDEQFF,TGTGCCAGCAGCCACGGACTAGCAGGGGATGAGCAGTTCTTC
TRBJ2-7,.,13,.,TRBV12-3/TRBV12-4,CASSLEGKHEQYF,TGTGCCAGCAGTTTGGAGGGGAAACACGAGCAGTACTTC
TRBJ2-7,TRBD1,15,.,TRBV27,CASSLSGDRGHEQYF,TGTGCCAGCAGTTTATCTGGGGACAGGGGCCACGAGCAGTACTTC
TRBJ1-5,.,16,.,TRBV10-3,CAISESLGRGDQPQHF,TGTGCCATCAGTGAGTCCTTAGGGCGGGGTGATCAGCCCCAGCATTTT
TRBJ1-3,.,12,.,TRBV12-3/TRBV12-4,CASSLGGNTIYF,TGTGCCAGCAGTTTGGGTGGAAACACCATATATTTT
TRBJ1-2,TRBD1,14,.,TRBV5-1,CASSLAGTDYGYTF,TGCGCCAGCAGCTTGGCCGGGACAGACTATGGCTACACCTTC
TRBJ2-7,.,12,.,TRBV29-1,CSGGDGRSEQYF,TGCAGCGGGGGGGACGGGCGGTCCGAGCAGTACTTC
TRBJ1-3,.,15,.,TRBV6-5,CASRRSQGSGNTIYF,TGTGCCAGCAGACGCTCACAGGGCTCGGGAAACACCATATATTTT
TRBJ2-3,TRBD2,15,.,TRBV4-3,CASSQTSAITDTQYF,TGCGCCAGCAGCCAAACTAGCGCTATCACAGATACGCAGTATTTT
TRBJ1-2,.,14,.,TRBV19,CASSLEGNNYGYTF,TGTGCCAGTAGTCTGGAAGGTAACAACTATGGCTACACCTTC
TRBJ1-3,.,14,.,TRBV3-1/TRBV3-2,CASSPSGRGNTIYF,TGTGCCAGCAGCCCTTCGGGGCGGGGAAACACCATATATTTT